The rows below give T cell receptor beta chains drawn from one sample of a study of shared clonotypes between healthy human individuals. Assay: immunoSEQ multiplex PCR; the TCRdb copy retains only in-frame clones and omits some. The sample has about 1.1 million clones; around 82% are singletons. Sample: memory CD4+ T cells from PBMCs. The receptors originated from a man aged 18 to 30 in good health. Some clones in this sample may be carry-over from other donors' samples. CDR3s include the opening cysteine and the closing phenylalanine or tryptophan. The D gene is left open where the match is weak. Some rows mark clone size as missing; the rest say once, few, many or name a class of expanded clone.

d_gene: -; v_gene: TRBV6-1; j_gene: TRBJ1-2; abundance: -; CDR3nt: TGTGCCAGCAAACCGGACACGCTACAACCCTATGGCTACACCTTC; CDR3aa: CASKPDTLQPYGYTF
d_gene: TRBD1; v_gene: TRBV15; j_gene: TRBJ2-7; abundance: -; CDR3nt: TGTGCCACCAGCAGAGTGGGACAGGGACGCTCCTACGAGCAGTACTTC; CDR3aa: CATSRVGQGRSYEQYF
d_gene: TRBD1; v_gene: TRBV6-5; j_gene: TRBJ2-7; abundance: -; CDR3nt: TGTGCCAGCAGTTCGGGACAGAGTTTCGAGCAGTACTTC; CDR3aa: CASSSGQSFEQYF
d_gene: -; v_gene: TRBV2; j_gene: TRBJ2-5; abundance: few; CDR3nt: TGTGCCAGCAGCCGTGAGACCCAGTACTTC; CDR3aa: CASSRETQYF
d_gene: -; v_gene: TRBV18; j_gene: TRBJ2-2; abundance: -; CDR3nt: TGTGCCAGCTCACCCCGCCGGGCCGGGGAGCTGTTTTTT; CDR3aa: CASSPRRAGELFF
d_gene: TRBD1; v_gene: TRBV7-3; j_gene: TRBJ2-3; abundance: -; CDR3nt: TGTGCCAGCAGCCGACAGGGAGACGCGGATACGCAGTATTTT; CDR3aa: CASSRQGDADTQYF
d_gene: -; v_gene: TRBV11-2; j_gene: TRBJ2-5; abundance: -; CDR3nt: TGTGCCAGCAGCGAGGGAGGCGAGACCCAGTACTTC; CDR3aa: CASSEGGETQYF
d_gene: TRBD2; v_gene: TRBV6-6; j_gene: TRBJ2-5; abundance: -; CDR3nt: TGTGCCAGCAGTTCTAGCGGGAGTGTGGGGACCCAGTACTTC; CDR3aa: CASSSSGSVGTQYF
d_gene: -; v_gene: TRBV15; j_gene: TRBJ2-1; abundance: few; CDR3nt: TGTGCCACCAGCAGAGGCGATACAGGGACCTACAATGAGCAGTTCTTC; CDR3aa: CATSRGDTGTYNEQFF
d_gene: -; v_gene: TRBV5-1; j_gene: TRBJ1-4; abundance: -; CDR3nt: TGCGCCAGCAGCCAGGACGGGTCTTGGGAAAAACTGTTTTTT; CDR3aa: CASSQDGSWEKLFF
d_gene: -; v_gene: TRBV11-3; j_gene: TRBJ2-2; abundance: -; CDR3nt: TGTGCCAGCAGCTTAGGACAGGCGCCTGGGGAGCTGTTTTTT; CDR3aa: CASSLGQAPGELFF
d_gene: -; v_gene: TRBV7-9; j_gene: TRBJ1-3; abundance: few; CDR3nt: TGTGCCAGCAGCTTAGAGCATGGAAACACCATATATTTT; CDR3aa: CASSLEHGNTIYF
d_gene: -; v_gene: TRBV19; j_gene: TRBJ2-1; abundance: -; CDR3nt: TGTGCCAGTAGTATATTTGGTAAGGGCGGCAATGAGCAGTTCTTC; CDR3aa: CASSIFGKGGNEQFF
d_gene: -; v_gene: TRBV10-2; j_gene: TRBJ2-2; abundance: once; CDR3nt: TGCGCCAGCAGAGCACAGGGTTACACCGGGGAGCTGTTTTTT; CDR3aa: CASRAQGYTGELFF
d_gene: -; v_gene: TRBV7-9; j_gene: TRBJ2-7; abundance: -; CDR3nt: TGTGCCAGCAGCCGGAGCGACGAGCAGTACTTC; CDR3aa: CASSRSDEQYF
d_gene: -; v_gene: TRBV2; j_gene: TRBJ2-1; abundance: -; CDR3nt: TGTGCCAGCGCCAGTTCCTACAATGAGCAGTTCTTC; CDR3aa: CASASSYNEQFF
d_gene: -; v_gene: TRBV6-5; j_gene: TRBJ1-3; abundance: -; CDR3nt: TGTGCCAGCATGGGGGGAGGAAACACCATATATTTT; CDR3aa: CASMGGGNTIYF
d_gene: -; v_gene: TRBV5-1; j_gene: TRBJ2-7; abundance: -; CDR3nt: TGCGCCAGCAGGGGAAGGTACGAGCAGTACTTC; CDR3aa: CASRGRYEQYF
d_gene: TRBD1; v_gene: TRBV27; j_gene: TRBJ1-5; abundance: -; CDR3nt: TGTGCCAGCAGTCTATACCTCGACAGGGAGGGGCAGCCCCAGCATTTT; CDR3aa: CASSLYLDREGQPQHF
d_gene: TRBD1; v_gene: TRBV29-1; j_gene: TRBJ1-2; abundance: -; CDR3nt: TGCAGCGTTGTAGGACAGGCTGCTAACTATGGCTACACCTTC; CDR3aa: CSVVGQAANYGYTF
d_gene: -; v_gene: TRBV4-1; j_gene: TRBJ2-7; abundance: -; CDR3nt: TGCGCCAGCAGCCACCGTACCCAGGGGACCCGCTACGAGCAGTACTTC; CDR3aa: CASSHRTQGTRYEQYF
d_gene: -; v_gene: TRBV20-1; j_gene: TRBJ2-1; abundance: -; CDR3nt: TGCAGTGTCCGGGGTAATGAGCAGTTCTTC; CDR3aa: CSVRGNEQFF
d_gene: TRBD1; v_gene: TRBV5-6; j_gene: TRBJ2-1; abundance: -; CDR3nt: TGTGCCAGCAGCTTCGACAGGGGAAACTACAATGAGCAGTTCTTC; CDR3aa: CASSFDRGNYNEQFF
d_gene: TRBD1; v_gene: TRBV6-6; j_gene: TRBJ2-7; abundance: few; CDR3nt: TGTGCCAGCACAGGGGGCTACGAGCAGTACTTC; CDR3aa: CASTGGYEQYF
d_gene: -; v_gene: TRBV27; j_gene: TRBJ2-2; abundance: -; CDR3nt: TGTGCCAGCAGACTGGGACGGAACACCGGGGAGCTGTTTTTT; CDR3aa: CASRLGRNTGELFF
d_gene: TRBD1; v_gene: TRBV4-3; j_gene: TRBJ2-3; abundance: -; CDR3nt: TGCGCCAGCAGCCAGACGGGACAGGTCTCAGATACGCAGTATTTT; CDR3aa: CASSQTGQVSDTQYF
d_gene: -; v_gene: TRBV25-1; j_gene: TRBJ2-5; abundance: once; CDR3nt: TGTGCCAGCAGTGAAGTGGGTACAGGGCCGGAGACCCAGTACTTC; CDR3aa: CASSEVGTGPETQYF
d_gene: -; v_gene: TRBV28; j_gene: TRBJ1-2; abundance: few; CDR3nt: TGTGCCAGCAGTAAACAGGAGGCAGAGGGCTACACCTTC; CDR3aa: CASSKQEAEGYTF
d_gene: -; v_gene: TRBV19; j_gene: TRBJ2-4; abundance: -; CDR3nt: TGTGCCAGTAGTTGGGGCCCCAGGGGCAGGGGCATTCAGTACTTC; CDR3aa: CASSWGPRGRGIQYF
d_gene: TRBD1; v_gene: TRBV28; j_gene: TRBJ1-4; abundance: -; CDR3nt: TGTGCCAGCAGTTTACAGGGGGCGGCTAATGAAAAACTGTTTTTT; CDR3aa: CASSLQGAANEKLFF
d_gene: -; v_gene: TRBV5-1; j_gene: TRBJ2-7; abundance: -; CDR3nt: TGCGCCAGCAGCTTGGATGGGGACGCCTACTCCTACGAGCAGTACTTC; CDR3aa: CASSLDGDAYSYEQYF
d_gene: TRBD2; v_gene: TRBV28; j_gene: TRBJ2-7; abundance: -; CDR3nt: TGTGCCAGCAGTTGGGTACTAGCGGGAGTACTCTACGAGCAGTACTTC; CDR3aa: CASSWVLAGVLYEQYF
d_gene: -; v_gene: TRBV5-4; j_gene: TRBJ2-1; abundance: -; CDR3nt: TGTGCCAGCAGCTTGGAGGCAGGGGCGGGGAATGAGCAGTTCTTC; CDR3aa: CASSLEAGAGNEQFF
d_gene: TRBD2; v_gene: TRBV11-2; j_gene: TRBJ2-1; abundance: -; CDR3nt: TGTGCCAGCAGCTCCGGACTAGCGGGATACAATGAGCAGTTCTTC; CDR3aa: CASSSGLAGYNEQFF
d_gene: -; v_gene: TRBV28; j_gene: TRBJ2-7; abundance: -; CDR3nt: TGTGCCAGCAGTTTAACCGGGCCCCCCTACGAGCAGTACTTC; CDR3aa: CASSLTGPPYEQYF